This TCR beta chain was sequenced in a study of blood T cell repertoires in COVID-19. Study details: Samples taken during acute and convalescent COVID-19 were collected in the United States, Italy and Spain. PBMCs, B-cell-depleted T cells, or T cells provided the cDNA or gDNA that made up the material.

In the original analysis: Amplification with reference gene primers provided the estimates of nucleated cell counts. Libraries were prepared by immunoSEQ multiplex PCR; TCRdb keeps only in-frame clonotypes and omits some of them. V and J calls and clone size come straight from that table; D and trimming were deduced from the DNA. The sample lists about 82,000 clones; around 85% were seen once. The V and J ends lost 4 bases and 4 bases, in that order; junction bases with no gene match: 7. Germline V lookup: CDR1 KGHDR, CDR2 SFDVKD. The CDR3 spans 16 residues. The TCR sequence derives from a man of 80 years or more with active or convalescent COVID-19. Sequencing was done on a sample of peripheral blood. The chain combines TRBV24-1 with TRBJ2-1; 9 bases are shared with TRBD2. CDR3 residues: CATSEYSGSLYNEQFF. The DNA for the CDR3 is TGTGCCACCAGTGAGTATAGCGGGAGCCTTTACAATGAGCAGTTCTTC.